Each of the 5 T cell receptor beta chains below was sequenced from the same sample in a study of blood T cell repertoires in COVID-19. Assay: immunoSEQ multiplex PCR; the TCRdb copy retains only in-frame clones and omits some. The sample shows about 200,000 clones, about 84% of them seen only once. The sequencing input was PBMCs or T cells enriched from blood (not recorded which). The receptors originated from a woman aged 40 to 50 with acute COVID-19.

This chain uses TRBV27 with TRBJ2-4; perhaps TRBD1 as D (6 bases). V was trimmed by 5 bases and J by 12 bases, leaving 20 bases between them. Germline-derived CDR1 and CDR2 are MNHEY and SMNVEV (reference sequence). The CDR3 has 14 residues. Here the CDR3 DNA reads TGTGCCAGCAGTCCGACGAAAGACAGGTTCGCTCAGTACTTC. Amino acid sequence: CASSPTKDRFAQYF.

The chain joins TRBV10-3 to TRBJ2-3; unclear D gene. The CDR3 has 14 amino acids. V was pared by 5 bases and J by 1 base, with 10 bases between. Germline V CDR1 and CDR2: ENHRY, SYGVKD. The CDR3 nucleotides read TGTGCCATCAGTAGTGGGCCCGGCACAGATACGCAGTATTTT. Its translation is CAISSGPGTDTQYF.

The V and J genes are TRBV5-1 and TRBJ2-7; 7 bases agree with TRBD1. The CDR3 is 16 residues long. Germline V gene sequence: CDR1 SGHRS, CDR2 YFSETQ. V shed 4 bases and J 2 bases; nucleotides not matched to a gene: 12. The CDR3 region is CASSGDRVALAYEQYF. For the CDR3, the DNA is TGCGCCAGCAGCGGCGACAGGGTGGCTTTGGCCTACGAGCAGTACTTC.

V and J are TRBV28 and TRBJ1-6, with 8 bases fitting TRBD1. With 6 bases clipped from V and 10 bases from J, the junction kept 11 bases outside the gene matches. The CDR3 is made up of 15 amino acids. CDR1 and CDR2 (germline): MDHEN, SYDVKM. The CDR3 loop is CASSPPQGARSPLHF. In DNA form, the CDR3 reads TGTGCCAGCAGCCCTCCCCAGGGGGCACGCTCACCCCTCCACTTT.

The chain employs TRBV10-3 and TRBJ2-5; perhaps TRBD1 as D (5 bases). The V and J ends lost 0 bases and 5 bases respectively, with 16 bases between them. Germline V lookup: CDR1 ENHRY, CDR2 SYGVKD. The CDR3 loop spans 16 amino acids. In DNA form, the CDR3 reads TGTGCCATCAGTGAGTCAGTCCAGGGTGATGGGGAGACCCAGTACTTC. It encodes CAISESVQGDGETQYF.